The 26 T cell receptor beta chains reported below all come from one sample, sequenced in a study of T cells in Graves' hyperthyroidism and ophthalmopathy. Amplified TCR beta CDR3 regions derived from RNA transcripts. Researchers ran a first-round RT-PCR on the TCR CDR3 using the HTBI primer set. Each CDR3 protein is one row after TCRdb ran MiXCR on the multiplex PCR reads. The sample lists some 770,000 distinct CDR3 sequences, about 15% occurring once. Sample: blood. All receptors derive from a man between 18 and 35 years old with Graves' hyperthyroidism.

In this sample, this clonotype turned up a few times. The chain combines TRBV9 with TRBJ2-7; D is perhaps TRBD1 or TRBD2 (5 bases each). CDR1 and CDR2 (germline): SGDLS, YYNGEE. This CDR3 contains 13 residues. V lost 1 base and J 7 bases, leaving 12 bases between the germline ends. This CDR3 is CASSVNTEGEQYF. The CDR3 region has the DNA TGTGCCAGCAGCGTAAATACAGAGGGGGAGCAGTACTTC.

This clonotype was recorded at least ten times. The chain couples TRBV2 to TRBJ1-1; the D is unclear. This CDR3 region has 15 residues. V was trimmed by 1 base and J by 2 bases, leaving 11 bases between them. CDR1 is SNHLY and CDR2 is FYNNEI in the germline V gene. The CDR3 spells CASSEDEDPNTEAFF. CDR3 DNA: TGTGCCAGCAGTGAAGATGAGGACCCAAACACTGAAGCTTTCTTT.

This rearrangement joins TRBV7-2 to TRBJ1-1; unclear D gene. V shed 6 bases and J shed 4 bases, with 15 bases lying between them. The germline gives CDR1 SGHTA, CDR2 FQGNSA. This CDR3 spans 14 amino acids. In DNA, the CDR3 is TGTGCCAGCAGGGAAACGGGAGGGATCACTGAAGCTTTCTTT. This translates into CASRETGGITEAFF.

V usage is TRBV2 and J usage is TRBJ2-3; TRBD2 matches at 13 bases. Per germline, CDR1 SNHLY and CDR2 FYNNEI. After removal of 5 bases from V and 7 bases from J, the junction contained 9 bases not matched to a gene. This CDR3 region has 16 residues. The CDR3: CASSSWTSGSSNTQYF. The CDR3 nucleotides read TGTGCCAGCAGTTCGTGGACTAGCGGGAGCTCGAATACGCAGTATTTT.

This clonotype was counted once. The chain recombines TRBV5-5 with TRBJ2-2; 12 bases are shared with TRBD2. Germline CDR1 SGHKS, CDR2 YYEKEE (reference sequence). Trimming at V came to 5 bases and at J to 0 bases, leaving 8 bases not matched to a gene. The CDR3 contains 18 residues. The CDR3 bases are TGTGCCAGCAGGGGCCTGACTAGCGGGAGTGCGAACACCGGGGAGCTGTTTTTT. It codes for CASRGLTSGSANTGELFF.

This clonotype came up many times. The J gene is TRBJ2-1, the V gene TRBV7-9; 13 bases align to TRBD2. Looked up from germline, CDR1 is SEHNR and CDR2 is FQNEAQ (reference sequence). V was pared by 8 bases and J by 1 base, with 5 bases of the junction left unmatched. The CDR3 runs 16 residues. The DNA of the CDR3 is TGTGCCAGCGGACCGACTAGCGGGAGGTCCTACAATGAGCAGTTCTTC. It is translated as CASGPTSGRSYNEQFF.

The chain has TRBV9 and TRBJ2-2; D remains unclear. V gave up 3 bases and J gave up 7 bases, with 10 bases separating them. CDR3 length equals 13 residues. The germline V gene encodes CDR1 SGDLS and CDR2 YYNGEE. CDR3 nucleotide sequence: TGTGCCAGCAGCGACGTACTCGACGGGGAGCTGTTTTTT. This gives the protein CASSDVLDGELFF.

This clonotype was counted at least ten times. The V call is TRBV28, the J call TRBJ2-1; the D gene is possibly TRBD2 (6 bases). The CDR3 covers 15 residues. V was cut by 6 bases and J by 10 bases, with 22 bases left in between. CDR1 and CDR2 (germline): MDHEN, SYDVKM. The CDR3 coding sequence is TGTGCCAGCAGCCCCCCCGGGAAGTCGGGGGACGAGCAGTTCTTC. Its protein product is CASSPPGKSGDEQFF.

This clonotype was recorded at least ten times. This chain links TRBV12-3 or TRBV12-4 with TRBJ2-1, with D uncertain. Trimming stripped 5 bases from V and 0 bases from J, with 20 bases between. CDR3 size: 18 residues. The CDR3 spells CASSPITRIYSSYNEQFF. The CDR3 nucleotides read TGTGCCAGCAGTCCAATCACCCGAATATATAGCTCCTACAATGAGCAGTTCTTC.

Only a few counts were recorded for this clonotype. This may arise from a read error, as a much more abundant clone is one base away. The chain couples TRBV6-2 or TRBV6-3 to TRBJ1-1; D remains unclear. CDR1 and CDR2 (germline): MNHEY, SVGEGT. The germline V and J ends were trimmed by 0 bases and 1 base, with 6 bases remaining between them. The CDR3 runs 14 residues. CDR3 nucleotide sequence: TGTGCCAGCAGTTACTCGGAGGGGAACACTGAAGCTTTCTTT. The encoded protein is CASSYSEGNTEAFF.

The gene calls are TRBV27 and TRBJ2-1; D assignment may be TRBD1 or TRBD2 (7 bases each). The CDR3 length is 20 residues. The germline gives CDR1 MNHEY, CDR2 SMNVEV (reference sequence). Deletions cut 4 bases from V and 2 bases from J, with 27 bases between. DNA of the CDR3: TGTGCCAGCAGTTCCGGAGCGGGACAGTACGTCCACTGGCCCTACAATGAGCAGTTCTTC. This translates into CASSSGAGQYVHWPYNEQFF.

Here the CDR3 DNA reads TGCGCCAGCAGCCCCGGGGGAGGAGAAGGTGAAGCTTTCTTT. Translated, it gives CASSPGGGEGEAFF. The rearrangement uses TRBV5-1 and TRBJ1-1; D perhaps matches TRBD1 (5 bases). The CDR3 runs 14 residues. With 4 bases removed from V and 7 bases from J, the gap between germline ends came to 17 bases. Germline V gene lookup returns CDR1 SGHRS and CDR2 YFSETQ.

CDR3 region: CASMMDYFTGELFF. The DNA for the CDR3 is TGTGCCAGCATGATGGACTACTTCACCGGGGAGCTGTTTTTT. This chain links TRBV2 with TRBJ2-2, with D maybe TRBD2 (6 bases). The CDR3 runs 14 residues. V lost 7 bases, J lost 4 bases, and 13 bases lay in between. The germline V gene encodes CDR1 SNHLY and CDR2 FYNNEI.

The chain couples TRBV10-3 to TRBJ2-2, with D possibly TRBD1 on 7 matching bases. Germline V gives CDR1 ENHRY, CDR2 SYGVKD. Trimming left V 11 bases short and J 4 bases short, with 17 bases between. This CDR3 comprises 14 residues. CDR3 DNA: TGTGCCGCCGCGGGACAGTGGCCCACCGGGGAGCTGTTTTTT. Protein sequence: CAAAGQWPTGELFF.

This clonotype was recorded at least ten times. The chain is built from TRBV7-9 and TRBJ2-1, with unresolved D. This CDR3 comprises 11 residues. Germline V gene sequence: CDR1 SEHNR, CDR2 FQNEAQ (reference sequence). Deletions cut 2 bases from V and 10 bases from J, with 6 bases between. CDR3 sequence reads: CASSLFGEQFF. CDR3 in DNA: TGTGCCAGCAGCTTATTCGGGGAGCAGTTCTTC.

The V gene is TRBV7-6, the J gene TRBJ2-7; 7 bases are shared with TRBD1. The CDR3 totals 15 residues. Germline V CDR1 and CDR2: SGHVS, FNYEAQ. With V trimmed by 1 base and J by 2 bases, 5 bases remained unmatched. Written as DNA, the CDR3 is TGTGCCAGCAGCTTAGAGACAGGGTGGACCTACGAGCAGTACTTC. Translation gives CASSLETGWTYEQYF.

There are many counts of this clonotype. The chain uses TRBV7-9 and TRBJ2-2, with no clear D. V shed 1 base and J shed 1 base, with 4 bases lying between them. Germline V gene data show CDR1 as SEHNR and CDR2 as FQNEAQ (reference sequence). The CDR3 runs to 14 residues. CDR3 loop: CASSLEGNTGELFF. The CDR3 DNA sequence: TGTGCCAGCAGCTTAGAGGGGAACACCGGGGAGCTGTTTTTT.

This clonotype was picked up many times. The chain has TRBV12-3 or TRBV12-4 and TRBJ1-5, with D possibly TRBD1 on 5 matching bases. The V and J ends lost 7 bases and 5 bases respectively, with 18 bases between them. CDR3 size: 15 residues. The CDR3 reads CASTLGQGNHQPQHF. CDR3 nucleotides: TGTGCCAGCACCCTGGGGCAGGGAAATCATCAGCCCCAGCATTTT.

This clonotype appeared a few times. V usage is TRBV20-1 and J usage is TRBJ1-5; TRBD1 agrees at 7 bases. This CDR3 region has 15 residues. CDR1 is DFQATT, CDR2 SNEGSKA, per germline (reference sequence). The J segment lost 3 bases and the V segment lost 1 base, leaving 6 bases of the junction unmatched. Written as DNA, the CDR3 is TGCAGTGCTAGAGCCGACAGGGTTCACAATCAGCCCCAGCATTTT. Protein product: CSARADRVHNQPQHF.

This clonotype appeared many times. The chain links TRBV20-1 to TRBJ2-1; D is ambiguous. CDR1 is DFQATT and CDR2 is SNEGSKA in the germline V gene (reference sequence). CDR3 length equals 11 residues. The V gene lost 4 bases and the J gene lost 9 bases, with 10 bases spanning the gap. For the CDR3, the DNA is TGCAGTGCTATCCTTTGGACTGAGCAGTTCTTC. Amino acid sequence: CSAILWTEQFF.

This clonotype was detected only a few times. J is TRBJ1-5 and V is TRBV7-2; D ambiguous. Trimming removed 3 bases at V and 7 bases at J, with 16 bases between. The CDR3 loop spans 15 amino acids. Germline CDR1 and CDR2: SGHTA and FQGNSA. This CDR3 reads CASSFALDLPQPQHF. The DNA of the CDR3 is TGTGCCAGCAGCTTTGCTTTGGACCTGCCGCAGCCCCAGCATTTT.

Ten or more counts support this clonotype. This sequence joins TRBV20-1 and TRBJ2-3; 7 bases map to TRBD1. This CDR3 is built from 15 residues. The germline CDR1 and CDR2 sequences are DFQATT and SNEGSKA (reference sequence). With 5 bases clipped from V and 2 bases from J, the junction kept 10 bases outside the gene matches. DNA of the CDR3: TGCAGTGCTGTTCCCCGGGACAGATACACAGATACGCAGTATTTT. Amino acids: CSAVPRDRYTDTQYF.

This clonotype appeared many times. The V gene is TRBV6-6, the J gene TRBJ2-7; D not certain. Germline CDR1 and CDR2: MNHNY and SVGAGI (reference sequence). The CDR3 runs to 14 residues. V was cut by 2 bases and J by 0 bases, with 8 bases left in between. As DNA, the CDR3 is TGTGCCAGCAGTTACCGACGGAACTCCTACGAGCAGTACTTC. The encoded protein is CASSYRRNSYEQYF.

This clonotype came up many times. The chain recombines TRBV19 with TRBJ2-7, with 8 nucleotides matching TRBD2. J was trimmed by 3 bases and V by 3 bases; bases with no gene match: 7. This CDR3 has 15 amino acids. Germline CDR1 is LNHDA and CDR2 is SQIVND (reference sequence). The CDR3 DNA is TGTGCCAGTAGTATTCATGCGGGAGGTCTCTACGAGCAGTACTTC. This translates into CASSIHAGGLYEQYF.

The V gene is TRBV29-1, the J gene TRBJ2-1, with 7 nucleotides matching TRBD2. Germline V CDR1 and CDR2: SQVTM, ANQGSEA. Trimming at V came to 0 bases and at J to 7 bases, leaving 24 bases not matched to a gene. The CDR3 runs to 20 residues. The CDR3 reads CSVEDPPGLYTTYNGNEQFF. In DNA, the CDR3 is TGCAGCGTTGAAGATCCTCCGGGACTATACACTACATACAATGGGAATGAGCAGTTCTTC.

The chain recombines TRBV29-1 with TRBJ1-4; D ambiguous. The germline V and J ends were trimmed by 7 bases and 5 bases, with 14 bases remaining between them. Germline CDR1 and CDR2: SQVTM and ANQGSEA. The CDR3 loop spans 13 amino acids. The CDR3 protein is CSATGRRNEKLFF. CDR3 nucleotide sequence: TGCAGCGCGACGGGCCGGAGGAATGAAAAACTGTTTTTT.